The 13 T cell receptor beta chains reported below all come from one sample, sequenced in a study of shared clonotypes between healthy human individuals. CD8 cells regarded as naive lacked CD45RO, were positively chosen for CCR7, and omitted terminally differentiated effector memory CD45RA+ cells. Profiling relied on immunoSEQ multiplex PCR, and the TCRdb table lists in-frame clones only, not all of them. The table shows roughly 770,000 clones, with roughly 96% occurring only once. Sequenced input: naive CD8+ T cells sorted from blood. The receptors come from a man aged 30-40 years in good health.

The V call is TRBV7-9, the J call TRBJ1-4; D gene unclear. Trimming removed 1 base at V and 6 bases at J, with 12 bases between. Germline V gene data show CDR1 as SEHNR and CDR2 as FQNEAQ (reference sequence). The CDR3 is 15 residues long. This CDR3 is CASSLGAGIDEKLFF. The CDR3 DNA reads TGTGCCAGCAGCTTAGGTGCGGGAATCGATGAAAAACTGTTTTTT.

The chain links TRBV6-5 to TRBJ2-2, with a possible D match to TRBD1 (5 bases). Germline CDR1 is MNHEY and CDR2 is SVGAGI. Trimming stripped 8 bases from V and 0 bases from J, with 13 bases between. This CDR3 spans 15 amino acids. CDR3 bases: TGTGCCAGCGCGCGACAGAGATCGAACACCGGGGAGCTGTTTTTT. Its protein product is CASARQRSNTGELFF.

The CDR3 is CASSLTGGPGEQFF. The DNA for the CDR3 is TGTGCCAGCAGTTTAACGGGAGGGCCAGGTGAGCAGTTCTTC. The chain is built from TRBV27 and TRBJ2-1, with TRBD2 matching 8 bases. Germline V lookup: CDR1 MNHEY, CDR2 SMNVEV (reference sequence). Germline trimming cut 2 bases from V and 9 bases from J; bases unmatched to any gene: 6. The CDR3 length is 14 residues.

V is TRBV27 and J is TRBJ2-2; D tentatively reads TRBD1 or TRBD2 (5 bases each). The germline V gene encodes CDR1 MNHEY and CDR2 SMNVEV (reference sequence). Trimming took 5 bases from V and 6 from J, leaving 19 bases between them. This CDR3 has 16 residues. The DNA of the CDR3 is TGTGCCAGCAGTATACTTAGGGACCCGAGCCCCGGGGAGCTGTTTTTT. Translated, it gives CASSILRDPSPGELFF.

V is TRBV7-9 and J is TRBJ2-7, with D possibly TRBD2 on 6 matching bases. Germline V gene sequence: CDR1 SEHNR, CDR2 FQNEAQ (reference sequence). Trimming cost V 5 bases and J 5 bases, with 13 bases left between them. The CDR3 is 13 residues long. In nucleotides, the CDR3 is TGTGCCAGCAGCCGCATGGAGGGACACGAGCAGTACTTC. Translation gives CASSRMEGHEQYF.

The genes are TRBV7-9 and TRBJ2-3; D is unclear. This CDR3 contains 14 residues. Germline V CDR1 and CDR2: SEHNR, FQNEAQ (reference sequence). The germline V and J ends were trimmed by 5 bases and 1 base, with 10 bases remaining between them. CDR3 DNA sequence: TGTGCCAGCAGCCCCGTTGACGGCACAGATACGCAGTATTTT. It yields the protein CASSPVDGTDTQYF.

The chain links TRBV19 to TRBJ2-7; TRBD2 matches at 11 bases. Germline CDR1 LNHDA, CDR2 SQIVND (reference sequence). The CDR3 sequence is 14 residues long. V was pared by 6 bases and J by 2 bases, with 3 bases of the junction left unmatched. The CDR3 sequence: CASSPGLAAYEQYF. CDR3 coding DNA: TGTGCCAGTAGCCCGGGACTAGCGGCCTACGAGCAGTACTTC. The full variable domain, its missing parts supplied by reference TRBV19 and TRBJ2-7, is DGGITQSPKYLFRKEGQNVTLSCEQNLNHDAMYWYRQDPGQGLRLIYYSQIVNDFQKGDIAEGYSVSREKKESFPLTVTSAQKNPTAFYLCASSPGLAAYEQYFGPGTRLTVT.

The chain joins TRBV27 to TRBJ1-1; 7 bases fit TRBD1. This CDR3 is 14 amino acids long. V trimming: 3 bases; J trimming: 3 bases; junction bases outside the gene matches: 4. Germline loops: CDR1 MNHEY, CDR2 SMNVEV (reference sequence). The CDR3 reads CASSLLQGYTEAFF. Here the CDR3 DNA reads TGTGCCAGCAGTTTGCTACAGGGGTACACTGAAGCTTTCTTT.

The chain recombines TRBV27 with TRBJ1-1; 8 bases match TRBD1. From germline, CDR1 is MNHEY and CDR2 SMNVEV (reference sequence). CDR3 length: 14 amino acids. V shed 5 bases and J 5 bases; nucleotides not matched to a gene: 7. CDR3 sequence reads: CASSLGQGGTEAFF. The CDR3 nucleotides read TGTGCCAGCAGTCTAGGACAGGGAGGGACTGAAGCTTTCTTT.

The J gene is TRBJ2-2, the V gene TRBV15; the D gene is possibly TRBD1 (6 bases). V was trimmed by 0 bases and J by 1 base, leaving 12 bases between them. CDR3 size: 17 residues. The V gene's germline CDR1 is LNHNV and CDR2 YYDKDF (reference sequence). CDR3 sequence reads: CATSRDLDRLNTGELFF. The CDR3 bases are TGTGCCACCAGCAGAGACCTGGACAGATTGAACACCGGGGAGCTGTTTTTT.

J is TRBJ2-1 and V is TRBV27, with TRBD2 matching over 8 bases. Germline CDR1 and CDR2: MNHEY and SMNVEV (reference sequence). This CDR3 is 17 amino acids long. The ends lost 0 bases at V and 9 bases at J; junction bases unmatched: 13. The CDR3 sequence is CASSLSAGVAGRGEQFF. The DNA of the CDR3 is TGTGCCAGCAGTTTATCCGCGGGAGTAGCGGGAAGAGGTGAGCAGTTCTTC.

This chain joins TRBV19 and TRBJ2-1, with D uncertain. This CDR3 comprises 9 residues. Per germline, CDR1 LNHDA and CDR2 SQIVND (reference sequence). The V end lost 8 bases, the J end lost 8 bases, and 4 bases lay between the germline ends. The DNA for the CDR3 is TGTGCCAGTGGGTATGAGCAGTTCTTC. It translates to CASGYEQFF.

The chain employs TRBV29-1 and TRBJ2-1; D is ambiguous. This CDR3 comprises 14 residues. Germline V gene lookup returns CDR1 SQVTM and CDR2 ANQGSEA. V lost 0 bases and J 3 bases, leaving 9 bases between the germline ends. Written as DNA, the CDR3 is TGCAGCGTTGAAGATTTGACAAGCTACAATGAGCAGTTCTTC. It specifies CSVEDLTSYNEQFF.